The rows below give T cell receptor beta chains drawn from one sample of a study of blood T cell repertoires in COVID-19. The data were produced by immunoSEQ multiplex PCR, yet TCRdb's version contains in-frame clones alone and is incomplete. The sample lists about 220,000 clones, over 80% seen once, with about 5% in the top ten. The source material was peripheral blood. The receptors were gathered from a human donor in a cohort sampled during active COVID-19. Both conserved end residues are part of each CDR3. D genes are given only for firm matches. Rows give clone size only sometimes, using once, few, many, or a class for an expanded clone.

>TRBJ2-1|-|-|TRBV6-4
TGTGCCAGCAGTGACTCGGGGGGGGCCTCCTACAATGAGCAGTTCTTC
CASSDSGGASYNEQFF
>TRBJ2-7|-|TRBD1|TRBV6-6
TGTGCCAGCAGGCGACAGGGGGCGAACGAGCAGTACTTC
CASRRQGANEQYF
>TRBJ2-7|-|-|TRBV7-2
TGTGCCAGCACCCTCGCCGGAACGGGGTACGAGCAGTACTTC
CASTLAGTGYEQYF
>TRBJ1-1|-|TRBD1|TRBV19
TGTGCCAGTTGGGACAGGGAGGTCACTGAAGCTTTCTTT
CASWDREVTEAFF
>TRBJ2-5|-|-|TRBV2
TGTGCCAGCAGTACCGGTATGACAAGGGGCTGGGGAGAGACCCAGTACTTC
CASSTGMTRGWGETQYF
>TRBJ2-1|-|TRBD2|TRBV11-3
TGTGCCAGCAGCGCTAGTATGGGACTACAGTTCTTC
CASSASMGLQFF
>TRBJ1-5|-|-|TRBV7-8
TGTGCCAGCAGCTTAGTCGGTAATCAGCCCCAGCATTTT
CASSLVGNQPQHF
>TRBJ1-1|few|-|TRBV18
TGTGCCAGCTCATTCGGACAGAACACTGAAGCTTTCTTT
CASSFGQNTEAFF
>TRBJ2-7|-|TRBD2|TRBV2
TGTGCCAGCAGTGGCGGGGGCGAGCAGTACTTC
CASSGGGEQYF
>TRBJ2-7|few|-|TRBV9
TGTGCCAGCAGCTTCGGGACTCCCGGGGGAGAGCAGTACTTC
CASSFGTPGGEQYF
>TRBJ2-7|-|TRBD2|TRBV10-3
TGTGCCACCACGCGGGGGGGTTCCTTCTACGAGCAGTACTTC
CATTRGGSFYEQYF
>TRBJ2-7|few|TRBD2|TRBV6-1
TGTGCCAGCAGTGGACTAGCGGGAACAAATTCCTACGAGCAGTACTTC
CASSGLAGTNSYEQYF
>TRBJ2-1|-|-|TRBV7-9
TGTGCCAGCAGCTTATGGGCGACAGTCAGGCGGAGCTCCTACAATGAGCAGTTCTTC
CASSLWATVRRSSYNEQFF
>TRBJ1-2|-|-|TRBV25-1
TGTGCCAGCACAAGGGGGACGCAGTATGGCTACACCTTC
CASTRGTQYGYTF
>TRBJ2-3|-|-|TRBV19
TGTGCCAGTAGTATTCGCTCAGGGCTAAGCACAGATACGCAGTATTTT
CASSIRSGLSTDTQYF
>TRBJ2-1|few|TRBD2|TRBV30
TGTGCCTGGAGTGTCGGACTAGCGGGAGTCTACAATGAGCAGTTCTTC
CAWSVGLAGVYNEQFF
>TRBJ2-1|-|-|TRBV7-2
TGTGCCAGCAGCTTAACAGGGTACAATGAGCAGTTCTTC
CASSLTGYNEQFF
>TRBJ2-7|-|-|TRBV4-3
TGCGCCAGCAGCCAAGACGTTATGTACGAGCAGTACTTC
CASSQDVMYEQYF
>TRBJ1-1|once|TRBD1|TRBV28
TGTGCCAGCAGCCCAGGGGGTTTGAACACTGAAGCTTTCTTT
CASSPGGLNTEAFF
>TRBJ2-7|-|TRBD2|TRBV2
TGTGCCAGCAGCGGGACTAGCGGTAACTCCTACGAGCAGTACTTC
CASSGTSGNSYEQYF
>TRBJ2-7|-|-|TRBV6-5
TGTGCCAGCAGTTACATGACAGGGAGGAACGAGCAGTACTTC
CASSYMTGRNEQYF
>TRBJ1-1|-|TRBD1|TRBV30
TGTGCCTGGAGTGAACAGGGGCGAACTGAAGCTTTCTTT
CAWSEQGRTEAFF
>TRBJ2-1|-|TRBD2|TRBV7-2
TGTGCCAGCAGCCCCCCGGGACTAGCGGGAGTCGGTGAGCAGTTCTTC
CASSPPGLAGVGEQFF
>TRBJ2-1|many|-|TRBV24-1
TGTGCCACCAGTGACGGAGACTTCCACAATGAGCAGTTCTTC
CATSDGDFHNEQFF
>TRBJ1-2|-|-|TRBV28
TGTGCCAGCACCATCCAGGGCTATTATGGCTACACCTTC
CASTIQGYYGYTF